This TCR beta chain comes out of a study of sequential checkpoint blockade in melanoma. Study-wide background: DNA from around 90 pretreatment tumor samples underwent TCRβ immunosequencing. After nivolumab or ipilimumab alone, about 22 patients had week-13 rebiopsies.

Repertoires were generated with immunoSEQ multiplex PCR, while TCRdb's copy carries only in-frame clones and drops some. Of about 1,000 clones detected, around a quarter appear once; the ten largest clones hold approximately 10%. This clone came up a few times. Trimming took 2 bases from V and 5 from J, leaving 15 bases between them. CDR3 size: 15 residues. Treatment noted: randomized to nivolumab then ipilimumab (arm A) or the reverse (arm B). This receptor was identified in a human donor with melanoma. Sequencing used tumor tissue (inferred from file names), obtained from a patient given nivolumab and ipilimumab in sequence. The V and J genes are TRBV7-1 and TRBJ2-5; D possibly matches TRBD1 or TRBD2 (5 bases each). TRBV7-1 belongs to the ORF category, with a function that is uncertain. The CDR3, as DNA: TGTGCCAGCAGCTCAACCGGGACCTGGGGGGAGACCCAGTACTTC. Protein product: CASSSTGTWGETQYF.